This T cell receptor (beta chain) was retrieved from a study of long-term antiretroviral therapy in people with HIV. The study, taken as a whole, reports: Repertoires looked antigen-experienced, with only a slight naive shift after ART. Drawn between about 2003 and 2017, the blood was possibly obtained under older ART regimens.

For this clone: The antigen is not known.

Researchers ran immunoSEQ v3.0 at survey level. Measured with immunoSEQ multiplex PCR; TCRdb has only the in-frame clones, and not every one. The sample gives approximately 16,000 clones, 81% of which show up once; about 14% is in the top ten. CDR3 length: 13 residues. V was trimmed by 4 bases and J by 5 bases, leaving 11 bases between them. Germline lookup yields CDR1 KGHSH and CDR2 LQKENI. This clonotype originated in a man between 25 and 39 years old with HIV. This chain links TRBV18 with TRBJ2-5; D unresolved. The source was unsorted PBMCs, collected less than 1.3 years before starting antiretroviral therapy. This CDR3 is CASSRQEQETQYF. Written as DNA, the CDR3 is TGTGCCAGCTCACGACAAGAGCAGGAGACCCAGTACTTC.